This T cell receptor (beta chain) was sequenced for a study of cytomegalovirus exposure and HLA in healthy donors. V shed 5 bases and J shed 4 bases, with 14 bases lying between them. This CDR3 has 14 residues. Germline V gene data show CDR1 as MNHEY and CDR2 as SVGAGI. Amplification used 60 Vbeta primers and 13 Jbeta primers. Sequencing used immunoSEQ multiplex PCR; TCRdb keeps in-frame clones, though not all of them. This sample's clone table lists approximately 80,000 clones. Sample: PBMCs. The sequence came from a woman between 25 and 40 years old in good health and CMV-seronegative. J is TRBJ1-2 and V is TRBV6-5; D is ambiguous. The CDR3 bases are TGTGCCAGCAGTCCCCGGGTCGGTAGCTATGGCTACACCTTC. Its translation is CASSPRVGSYGYTF.